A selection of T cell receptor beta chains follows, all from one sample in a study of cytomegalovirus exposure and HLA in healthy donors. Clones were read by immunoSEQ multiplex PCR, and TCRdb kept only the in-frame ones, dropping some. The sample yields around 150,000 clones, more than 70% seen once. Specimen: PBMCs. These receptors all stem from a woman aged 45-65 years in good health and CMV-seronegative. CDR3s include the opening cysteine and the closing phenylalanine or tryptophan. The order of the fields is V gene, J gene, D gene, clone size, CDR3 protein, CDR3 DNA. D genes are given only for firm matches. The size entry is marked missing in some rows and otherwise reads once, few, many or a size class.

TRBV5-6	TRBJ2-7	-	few	CASSLGTDSYEQYF	TGTGCCAGCAGCTTGGGGACAGATTCCTACGAGCAGTACTTC
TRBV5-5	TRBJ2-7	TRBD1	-	CASSSDRSREQYF	TGTGCCAGCAGCTCGGACAGGTCCAGGGAGCAGTACTTC
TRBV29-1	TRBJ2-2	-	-	CSGRVTGELFF	TGCAGCGGCAGGGTCACCGGGGAGCTGTTTTTT
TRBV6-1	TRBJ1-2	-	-	CATKLNRAGGYTF	TGTGCCACCAAGCTAAACAGGGCTGGTGGCTACACCTTC
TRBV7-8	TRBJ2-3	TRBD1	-	CASSLVDGTGWADTQYF	TGTGCCAGCAGCTTAGTTGACGGGACAGGGTGGGCAGATACGCAGTATTTT
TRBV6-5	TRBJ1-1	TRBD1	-	CASRSQDRGRPEAFF	TGTGCCAGCAGATCCCAAGACAGGGGGAGGCCTGAAGCTTTCTTT
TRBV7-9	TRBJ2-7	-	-	CASSTAGLSSYEQYF	TGTGCCAGCAGCACGGCGGGCTTGAGCTCCTACGAGCAGTACTTC
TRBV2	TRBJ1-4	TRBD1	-	CASSEQQGVYEKLFF	TGTGCCAGCAGTGAACAACAGGGGGTATATGAAAAACTGTTTTTT
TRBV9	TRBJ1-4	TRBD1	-	CASSPSQGAGEKLFF	TGTGCCAGCAGCCCTTCACAGGGGGCAGGAGAAAAACTGTTTTTT
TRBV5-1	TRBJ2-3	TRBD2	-	CASSLGSGNWDTQYF	TGCGCCAGCAGCTTGGGTAGCGGGAATTGGGATACGCAGTATTTT
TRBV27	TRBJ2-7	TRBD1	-	CASAFSPTGATYEQYF	TGTGCCAGCGCATTTTCGCCAACAGGGGCTACCTACGAGCAGTACTTC
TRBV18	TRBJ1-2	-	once	CASSPPDNSYTF	TGTGCCAGCTCACCACCGGACAACTCCTACACCTTC